Listed here are 15 T cell receptor beta chains from one sample, sequenced in a study of T cells in Graves' hyperthyroidism and ophthalmopathy. The TCR beta CDR3 regions underwent amplification using RNA transcripts as the source. HTBI primers drove first-round RT-PCR of the TCR CDR3. TCRdb passed the multiplex PCR reads through MiXCR, listing each CDR3 protein once. This table holds approximately 870,000 distinct CDR3 sequences, over 35% found once. Sample: blood. The receptors were gathered from a man younger than 35 with Graves' hyperthyroidism.

There are a few counts of this clonotype. The chain recombines TRBV5-1 with TRBJ2-6; maybe TRBD2 (6 bases). Germline lookup yields CDR1 SGHRS and CDR2 YFSETQ. Trimming took off 0 bases at V and 0 bases at J, with 7 bases between the two ends. This CDR3 spans 16 amino acids. CDR3 nucleotide sequence: TGCGCCAGCAGCTTGGACGGGGGCTCTGGGGCCAACGTCCTGACTTTC. This encodes CASSLDGGSGANVLTF.

The CDR3 spells CASSIIGTGPSNYGYTF. CDR3 DNA: TGTGCCAGCAGTATTATCGGGACAGGTCCTTCTAACTATGGCTACACCTTC. This chain uses TRBV12-3 or TRBV12-4 with TRBJ1-2, with 8 bases that match TRBD1. After removal of 5 bases from V and 0 bases from J, the junction contained 11 bases not matched to a gene. The CDR3 is made up of 17 amino acids.

This chain joins TRBV10-3 and TRBJ1-5; 9 nucleotides align to TRBD1. Germline CDR1 is ENHRY and CDR2 is SYGVKD. CDR3 size: 13 residues. The junction had 8 bases not matched to a gene; V was cut back by 3 bases and J by 14 bases. CDR3 bases: TGTGCCATCAGTGAAGAGACAGGGGGGTGGAAGCATTTT. Amino acids: CAISEETGGWKHF.

This clonotype was counted a few times. The genes are TRBV24-1 and TRBJ2-3; 9 positions match TRBD1. The CDR3 consists of 13 residues. V lost 11 bases and J lost 5; bases outside the gene matches: 7. CDR1 is KGHDR, CDR2 SFDVKD, per germline. In DNA form, the CDR3 reads TGTGCCATCGGGACAGGGATTGAAGATACGCAGTATTTT. Its protein is CAIGTGIEDTQYF.

This clonotype was picked up a small number of times. V is TRBV5-4 and J is TRBJ1-4; the D gene is possibly TRBD1 (5 bases). CDR3 length: 13 residues. Germline CDR1 SGHNT, CDR2 YYREEE (reference sequence). V was shortened by 4 bases and J by 7 bases, with 11 bases between the two germline ends. CDR3 coding DNA: TGTGCCAGCAGCGGGGGAGGGCCTGAAAAACTGTTTTTT. This sequence encodes CASSGGGPEKLFF.

At least ten counts were recorded for this clonotype. The chain links TRBV7-9 to TRBJ1-2, with TRBD1 matching 10 bases. With V trimmed by 5 bases and J by 4 bases, 4 bases remained unmatched. This CDR3 spans 14 amino acids. Germline V gene lookup returns CDR1 SEHNR and CDR2 FQNEAQ (reference sequence). CDR3 in amino acids: CASSPRTGGYGYTF. The CDR3 coding sequence is TGTGCCAGCAGCCCCAGGACAGGGGGCTATGGCTACACCTTC.

This clonotype was seen a few times. V and J are TRBV7-9 and TRBJ2-5, with 7 bases fitting TRBD1. CDR3 length: 15 residues. Germline V gene lookup returns CDR1 SEHNR and CDR2 FQNEAQ (reference sequence). V shed 7 bases and J 0 bases; nucleotides not matched to a gene: 8. The DNA of the CDR3 is TGTGCCAGCACCGGGACAGATCTTTACCAAGAGACCCAGTACTTC. Encoded protein: CASTGTDLYQETQYF. Full variable domain (remainder filled in from reference TRBV7-9 and TRBJ2-5): DTGVSQNPRHKITKRGQNVTFRCDPISEHNRLYWYRQTLGQGPEFLTYFQNEAQLEKSRLLSDRFSAERPKGSFSTLEIQRTEQGDSAMYLCASTGTDLYQETQYFGPGTRLLVL.

The chain carries TRBV11-2 and TRBJ1-1; weak D call: TRBD1 (5 bases). Trimming removed 6 bases from V and 4 bases from J, with 15 bases in between. This CDR3 spans 14 amino acids. CDR1 and CDR2 (germline): SGHAT, FQNNGV. The CDR3 loop is CASSIPGLSTEAFF. CDR3 sequence (DNA): TGTGCCAGCAGTATTCCGGGACTTTCCACTGAAGCTTTCTTT.

The V gene is TRBV11-3, the J gene TRBJ2-2, with D unresolved. Germline V gives CDR1 SGHNT, CDR2 YENEEA. Trimming cost V 8 bases and J 7 bases, with 11 bases left between them. The CDR3 loop spans 12 amino acids. Here the CDR3 DNA reads TGTGCCAGCGGCGAGGCCGGCGGGGAGCTGTTTTTT. Encoded protein: CASGEAGGELFF.

The V call is TRBV7-9, the J call TRBJ2-5; maybe TRBD1 (6 bases). The germline V gene encodes CDR1 SEHNR and CDR2 FQNEAQ (reference sequence). The length of the CDR3 is 15 residues. V was clipped by 4 bases and J by 5 bases, with 17 bases between them. The CDR3 DNA follows: TGTGCCAGCAGCTCCCCGAGCAGCAGGGGTGAGACCCAGTACTTC. It is translated as CASSSPSSRGETQYF. The whole variable domain, remainder taken from reference TRBV7-9 and TRBJ2-5, is DTGVSQNPRHKITKRGQNVTFRCDPISEHNRLYWYRQTLGQGPEFLTYFQNEAQLEKSRLLSDRFSAERPKGSFSTLEIQRTEQGDSAMYLCASSSPSSRGETQYFGPGTRLLVL.

This clonotype was seen more than once but under ten times. The rearrangement joins TRBV7-9 to TRBJ2-7; the match to TRBD1 covers 10 bases. CDR1 and CDR2 (germline): SEHNR, FQNEAQ (reference sequence). Trimming took 3 bases from V and 3 from J; bases not matched to a gene: 5. CDR3 length: 15 residues. The CDR3 region is CASSFGQGEIYEQYF. CDR3 bases: TGTGCCAGCAGCTTTGGACAGGGGGAAATCTACGAGCAGTACTTC.

This sequence joins TRBV7-9 and TRBJ2-6, with 8 nucleotides matching TRBD2. After removal of 6 bases from V and 2 bases from J, the junction contained 18 bases not matched to a gene. Per germline, CDR1 SEHNR and CDR2 FQNEAQ (reference sequence). CDR3 length: 20 amino acids. CDR3 DNA: TGTGCCAGCAGAACAATTAGGGCTAGCGGGTCCCTAACTGGGGCCAACGTCCTGACTTTC. This translates into CASRTIRASGSLTGANVLTF.

The chain combines TRBV15 with TRBJ1-5; TRBD1 agrees at 11 bases. From germline, CDR1 is LNHNV and CDR2 YYDKDF (reference sequence). The CDR3 extends over 13 amino acids. In DNA, the CDR3 is TGTACCCCTCGGACAGGGGGCCGTCAGCCCCAGCATTTT. It yields the protein CTPRTGGRQPQHF.

The chain carries TRBV25-1 and TRBJ1-2; TRBD1 might be the D (5 bases). V was pared by 4 bases and J by 4 bases, with 13 bases between. CDR1 and CDR2 from the germline V gene are MGHDK and SYGVNS. This CDR3 contains 14 residues. In DNA form, the CDR3 reads TGTGCCAGCAGTGTTCCGGGACGGATCTATGGCTACACCTTC. It specifies CASSVPGRIYGYTF.

There are a few counts of this clonotype. This rearrangement joins TRBV2 to TRBJ1-1, with D perhaps matching TRBD1 (5 bases). Germline V lookup: CDR1 SNHLY, CDR2 FYNNEI. This CDR3 region has 17 residues. V dropped 6 bases and J dropped 5 bases, with 25 bases sitting between them. The chain's CDR3 is CASREPVLSRRGTEAFF. DNA of the CDR3: TGTGCCAGCAGGGAACCGGTCCTCTCTCGGCGGGGGACTGAAGCTTTCTTT. Full variable domain (outside the CDR3, taken from reference TRBV2 and TRBJ1-1): EPEVTQTPSHQVTQMGQEVILRCVPISNHLYFYWYRQILGQKVEFLVSFYNNEISEKSEIFDDQFSVERPDGSNFTLKIRSTKLEDSAMYFCASREPVLSRRGTEAFFGQGTRLTVV.